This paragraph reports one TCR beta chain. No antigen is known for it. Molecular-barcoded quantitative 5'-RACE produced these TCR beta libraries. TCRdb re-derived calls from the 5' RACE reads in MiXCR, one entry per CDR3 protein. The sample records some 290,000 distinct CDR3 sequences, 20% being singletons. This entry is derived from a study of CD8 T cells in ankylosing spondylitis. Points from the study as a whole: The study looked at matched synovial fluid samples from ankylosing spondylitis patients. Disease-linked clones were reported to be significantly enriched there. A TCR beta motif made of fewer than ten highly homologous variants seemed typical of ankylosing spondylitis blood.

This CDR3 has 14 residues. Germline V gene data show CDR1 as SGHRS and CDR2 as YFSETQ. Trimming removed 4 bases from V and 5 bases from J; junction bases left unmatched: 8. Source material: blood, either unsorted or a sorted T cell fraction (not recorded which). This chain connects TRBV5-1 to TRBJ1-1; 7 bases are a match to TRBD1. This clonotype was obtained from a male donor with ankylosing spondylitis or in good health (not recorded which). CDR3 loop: CASSADRAGTEAFF. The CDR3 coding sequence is TGCGCCAGCAGCGCCGACAGGGCTGGGACTGAAGCTTTCTTT.